This paragraph reports one T cell receptor (beta chain). CDR1 and CDR2 from the germline V gene are SGHTA and FQGNSA. V shed 5 bases and J shed 4 bases, with 12 bases lying between them. The CDR3 is 15 residues long. The data originate from a study of T cells in Graves' hyperthyroidism and ophthalmopathy. Amplified TCR beta CDR3 regions derived from RNA transcripts. TCR CDR3 underwent first-round RT-PCR with the HTBI primer set. Each CDR3 protein is one row after TCRdb ran MiXCR on the multiplex PCR reads. The sample consists of hundreds of thousands of distinct CDR3 sequences, 13% to 15% of them appearing once.

The receptor was derived from a woman in her 40s with Graves' hyperthyroidism. The sequenced sample was blood. This chain connects TRBV7-2 to TRBJ1-6; D ambiguous. The CDR3 is CASSPRGGYNSPLHF. For the CDR3, the DNA is TGTGCCAGCAGCCCCCGCGGAGGGTATAATTCACCCCTCCACTTT. The variable domain in full, completed from reference TRBV7-2 and TRBJ1-6, reads GAGVSQSPSNKVTEKGKDVELRCDPISGHTALYWYRQSLGQGLEFLIYFQGNSAPDKSGLPSDRFSAERTGGSVSTLTIQRTQQEDSAVYLCASSPRGGYNSPLHFGNGTRLTVT.